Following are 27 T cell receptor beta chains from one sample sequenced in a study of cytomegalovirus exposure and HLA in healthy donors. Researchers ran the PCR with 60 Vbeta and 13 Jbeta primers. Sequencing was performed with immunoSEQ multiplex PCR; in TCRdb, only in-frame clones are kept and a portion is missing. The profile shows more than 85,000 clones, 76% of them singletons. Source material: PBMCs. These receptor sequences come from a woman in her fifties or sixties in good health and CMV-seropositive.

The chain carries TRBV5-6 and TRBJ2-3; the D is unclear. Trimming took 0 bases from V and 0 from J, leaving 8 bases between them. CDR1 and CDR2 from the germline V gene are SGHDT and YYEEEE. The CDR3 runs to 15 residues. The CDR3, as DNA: TGTGCCAGCAGCTTGGACGCAACTAGCACAGATACGCAGTATTTT. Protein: CASSLDATSTDTQYF.

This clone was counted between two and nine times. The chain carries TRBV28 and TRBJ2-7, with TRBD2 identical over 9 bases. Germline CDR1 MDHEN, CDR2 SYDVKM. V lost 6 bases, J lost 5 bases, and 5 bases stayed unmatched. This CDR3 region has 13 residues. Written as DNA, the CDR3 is TGTGCCAGCAGCCTCGCGGGAGGGGACGAGCAGTACTTC. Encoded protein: CASSLAGGDEQYF.

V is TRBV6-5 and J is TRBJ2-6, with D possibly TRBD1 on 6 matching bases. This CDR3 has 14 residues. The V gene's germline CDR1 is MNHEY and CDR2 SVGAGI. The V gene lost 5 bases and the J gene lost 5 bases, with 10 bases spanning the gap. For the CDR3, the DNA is TGTGCCAGCAGTACAGGGTTTAGGGCCAACGTCCTGACTTTC. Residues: CASSTGFRANVLTF.

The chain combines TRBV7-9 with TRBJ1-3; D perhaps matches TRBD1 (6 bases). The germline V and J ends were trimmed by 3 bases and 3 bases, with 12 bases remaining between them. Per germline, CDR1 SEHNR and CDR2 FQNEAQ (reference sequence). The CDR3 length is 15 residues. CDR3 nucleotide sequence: TGTGCCAGCAGCTTCACGGGGGGCCATGGAAACACCATATATTTT. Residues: CASSFTGGHGNTIYF.

CDR3 protein: CASSPQASYNEQFF. In DNA form, the CDR3 reads TGCGCCAGCAGCCCTCAGGCCTCGTACAATGAGCAGTTCTTC. V usage is TRBV4-1 and J usage is TRBJ2-1; no firm D call. V lost 4 bases, J lost 4 bases, and 11 bases lay in between. The germline gives CDR1 MGHRA, CDR2 YSYEKL. CDR3 length equals 14 residues.

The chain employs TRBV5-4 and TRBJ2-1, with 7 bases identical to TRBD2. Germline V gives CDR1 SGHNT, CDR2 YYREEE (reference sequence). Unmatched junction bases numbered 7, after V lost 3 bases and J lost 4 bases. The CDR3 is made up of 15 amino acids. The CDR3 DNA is TGTGCCAGCAGCTCGGGGGGAGAAAATTACAATGAGCAGTTCTTC. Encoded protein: CASSSGGENYNEQFF. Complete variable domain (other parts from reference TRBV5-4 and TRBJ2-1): ETGVTQSPTHLIKTRGQQVTLRCSSQSGHNTVSWYQQALGQGPQFIFQYYREEENGRGNFPPRFSGLQFPNYSSELNVNALELDDSALYLCASSSGGENYNEQFFGPGTRLTVL.

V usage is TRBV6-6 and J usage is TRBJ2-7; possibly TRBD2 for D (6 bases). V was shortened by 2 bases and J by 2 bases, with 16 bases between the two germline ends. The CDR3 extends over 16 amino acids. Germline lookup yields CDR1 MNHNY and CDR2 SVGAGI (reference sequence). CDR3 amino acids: CASSYRRDGDPYEQYF. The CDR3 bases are TGTGCCAGCAGTTACCGGCGGGACGGGGATCCCTACGAGCAGTACTTC.

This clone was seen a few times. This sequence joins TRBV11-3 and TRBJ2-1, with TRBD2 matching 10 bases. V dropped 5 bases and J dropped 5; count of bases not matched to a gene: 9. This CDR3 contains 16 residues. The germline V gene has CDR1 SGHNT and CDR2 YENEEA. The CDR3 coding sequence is TGTGCCAGCAGCCTAGCCGGGACTAGCGTTAACAATGAGCAGTTCTTC. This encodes CASSLAGTSVNNEQFF.

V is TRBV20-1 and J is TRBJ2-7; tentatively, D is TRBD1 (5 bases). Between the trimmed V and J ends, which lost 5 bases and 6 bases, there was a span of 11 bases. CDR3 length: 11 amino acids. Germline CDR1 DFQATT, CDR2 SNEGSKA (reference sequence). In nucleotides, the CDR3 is TGCAGTGCTCTACAGGCCTCCGAGCAGTACTTC. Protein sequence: CSALQASEQYF.

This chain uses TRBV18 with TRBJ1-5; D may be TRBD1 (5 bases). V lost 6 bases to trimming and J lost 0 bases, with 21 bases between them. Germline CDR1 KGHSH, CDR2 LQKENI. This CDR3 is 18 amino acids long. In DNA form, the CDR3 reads TGTGCCAGCTCGCTAGGTCTATCCGGGGGAGTTAGCAATCAGCCCCAGCATTTT. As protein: CASSLGLSGGVSNQPQHF.

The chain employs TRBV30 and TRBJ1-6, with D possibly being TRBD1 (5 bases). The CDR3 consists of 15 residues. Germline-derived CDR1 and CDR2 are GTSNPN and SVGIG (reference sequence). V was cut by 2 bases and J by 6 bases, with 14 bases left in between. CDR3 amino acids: CAWSKGNFGNSPLHF. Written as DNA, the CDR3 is TGTGCCTGGAGTAAGGGGAATTTCGGTAATTCACCCCTCCACTTT.

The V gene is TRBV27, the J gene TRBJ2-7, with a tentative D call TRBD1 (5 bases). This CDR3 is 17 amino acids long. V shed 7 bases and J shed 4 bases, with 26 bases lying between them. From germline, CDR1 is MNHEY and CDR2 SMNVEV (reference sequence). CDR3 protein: CASTPLGQGASRYEQYF. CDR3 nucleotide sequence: TGTGCCAGCACTCCTTTGGGGCAAGGGGCCAGTCGGTACGAGCAGTACTTC.

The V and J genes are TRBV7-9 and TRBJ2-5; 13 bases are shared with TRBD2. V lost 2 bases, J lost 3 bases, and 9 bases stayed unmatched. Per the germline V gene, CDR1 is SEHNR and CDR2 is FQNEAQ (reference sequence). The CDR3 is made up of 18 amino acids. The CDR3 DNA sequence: TGTGCCAGCAGCTTATTAGGCCGGGGACTAGCGGGGAAAGAGACCCAGTACTTC. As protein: CASSLLGRGLAGKETQYF.

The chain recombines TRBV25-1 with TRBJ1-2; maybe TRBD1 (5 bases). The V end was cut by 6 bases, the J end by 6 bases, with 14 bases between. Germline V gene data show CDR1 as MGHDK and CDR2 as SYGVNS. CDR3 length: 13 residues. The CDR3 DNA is TGTGCCAGCAGCCTAGGTGGGGCTGATGGCTACACCTTC. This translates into CASSLGGADGYTF.

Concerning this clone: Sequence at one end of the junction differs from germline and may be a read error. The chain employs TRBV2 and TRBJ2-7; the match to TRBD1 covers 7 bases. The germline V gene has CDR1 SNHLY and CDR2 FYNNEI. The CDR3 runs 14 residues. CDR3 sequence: CASREGGTTYEQYF. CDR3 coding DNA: TGTGCCAGCAGAGAAGGGGGCACAACCTACGAGCAGTACTTC.

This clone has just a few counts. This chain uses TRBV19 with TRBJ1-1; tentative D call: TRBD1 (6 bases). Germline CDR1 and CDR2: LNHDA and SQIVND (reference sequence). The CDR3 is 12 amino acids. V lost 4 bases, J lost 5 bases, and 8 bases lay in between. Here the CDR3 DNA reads TGTGCCAGTAGTAGGGGGCGGACTGAAGCTTTCTTT. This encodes CASSRGRTEAFF.

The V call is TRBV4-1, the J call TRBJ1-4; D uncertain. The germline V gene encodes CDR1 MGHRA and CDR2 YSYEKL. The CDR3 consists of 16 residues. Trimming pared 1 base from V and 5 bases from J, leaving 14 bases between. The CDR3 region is CASSQVRSRGNEKLFF. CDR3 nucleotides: TGCGCCAGCAGCCAAGTAAGGTCGCGGGGAAATGAAAAACTGTTTTTT.

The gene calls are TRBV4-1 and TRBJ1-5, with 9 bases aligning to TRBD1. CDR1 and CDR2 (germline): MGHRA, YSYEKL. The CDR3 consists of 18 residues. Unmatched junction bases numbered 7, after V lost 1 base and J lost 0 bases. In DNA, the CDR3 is TGCGCCAGCAGCCAAGGCATGGGGACAGGGATTAGCAATCAGCCCCAGCATTTT. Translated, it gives CASSQGMGTGISNQPQHF.

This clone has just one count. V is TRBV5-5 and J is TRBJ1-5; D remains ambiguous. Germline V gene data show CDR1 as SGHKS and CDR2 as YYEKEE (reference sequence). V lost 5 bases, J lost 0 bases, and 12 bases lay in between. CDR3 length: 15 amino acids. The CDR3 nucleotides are TGTGCCAGCAGTTTCGGAGTCTATAGCAATCAGCCCCAGCATTTT. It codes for CASSFGVYSNQPQHF.

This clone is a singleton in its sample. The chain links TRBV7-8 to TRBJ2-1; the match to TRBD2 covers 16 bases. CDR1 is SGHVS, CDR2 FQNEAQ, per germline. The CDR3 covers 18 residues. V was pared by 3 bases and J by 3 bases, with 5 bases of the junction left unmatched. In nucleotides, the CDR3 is TGTGCCAGCAGCTTGGGACTAGCGGGGGGGCCTCTCTACAATGAGCAGTTCTTC. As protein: CASSLGLAGGPLYNEQFF.

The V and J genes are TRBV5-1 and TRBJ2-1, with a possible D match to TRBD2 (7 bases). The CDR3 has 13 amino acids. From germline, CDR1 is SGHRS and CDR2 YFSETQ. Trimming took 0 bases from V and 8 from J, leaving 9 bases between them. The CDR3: CASSLGGGYEQFF. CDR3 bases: TGCGCCAGCAGCTTGGGGGGGGGCTATGAGCAGTTCTTC.

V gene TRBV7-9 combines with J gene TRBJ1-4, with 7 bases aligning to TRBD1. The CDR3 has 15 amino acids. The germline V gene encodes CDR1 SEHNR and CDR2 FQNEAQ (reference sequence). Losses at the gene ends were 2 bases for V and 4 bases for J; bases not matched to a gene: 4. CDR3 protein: CASSLKGQLNEKLFF. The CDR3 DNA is TGTGCCAGCAGCTTAAAGGGACAGCTTAATGAAAAACTGTTTTTT.

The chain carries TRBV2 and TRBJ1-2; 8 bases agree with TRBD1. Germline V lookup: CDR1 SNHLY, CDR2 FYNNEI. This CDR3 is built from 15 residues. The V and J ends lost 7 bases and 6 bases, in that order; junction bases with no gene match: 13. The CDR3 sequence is CASTGQVAGANGYTF. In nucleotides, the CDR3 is TGTGCCAGCACGGGACAGGTCGCCGGAGCCAATGGCTACACCTTC.

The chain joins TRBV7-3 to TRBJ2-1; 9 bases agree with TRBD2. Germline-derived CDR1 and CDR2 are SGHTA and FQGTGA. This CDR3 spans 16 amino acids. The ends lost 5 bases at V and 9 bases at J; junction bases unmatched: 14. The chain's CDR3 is CASSPLAGGEIGEQFF. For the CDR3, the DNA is TGTGCCAGCAGCCCACTTGCGGGAGGGGAAATAGGTGAGCAGTTCTTC. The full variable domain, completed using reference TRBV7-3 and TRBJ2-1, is GAGVSQTPSNKVTEKGKYVELRCDPISGHTALYWYRQSLGQGPEFLIYFQGTGAADDSGLPNDRFFAVRPEGSVSTLKIQRTERGDSAVYLCASSPLAGGEIGEQFFGPGTRLTVL.

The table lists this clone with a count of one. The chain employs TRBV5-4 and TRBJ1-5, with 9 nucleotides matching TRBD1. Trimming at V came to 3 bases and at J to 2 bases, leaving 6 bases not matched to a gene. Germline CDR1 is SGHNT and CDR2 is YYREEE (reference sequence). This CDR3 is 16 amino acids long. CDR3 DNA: TGTGCCAGCAGCTACTGGACAGGGGTAGGCAATCAGCCCCAGCATTTT. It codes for CASSYWTGVGNQPQHF.

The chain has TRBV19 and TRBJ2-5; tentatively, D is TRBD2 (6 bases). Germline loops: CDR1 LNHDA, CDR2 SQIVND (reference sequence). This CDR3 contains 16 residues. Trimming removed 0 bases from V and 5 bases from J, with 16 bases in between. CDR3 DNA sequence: TGTGCCAGTAGTATAGAACGGGAGCTAAATCGGGAGACCCAGTACTTC. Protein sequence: CASSIERELNRETQYF.

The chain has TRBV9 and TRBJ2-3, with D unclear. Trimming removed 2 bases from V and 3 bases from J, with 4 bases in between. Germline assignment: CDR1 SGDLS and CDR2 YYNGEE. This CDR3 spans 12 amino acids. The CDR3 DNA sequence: TGTGCCAGCAGCGTTATGACAGATACGCAGTATTTT. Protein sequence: CASSVMTDTQYF.